This T cell receptor (beta chain) was profiled in a study of blood T cell repertoires in COVID-19. V shed 5 bases and J 6 bases; nucleotides not matched to a gene: 13. Germline V gene lookup returns CDR1 SNHLY and CDR2 FYNNEI. The CDR3 totals 16 residues. Produced via immunoSEQ multiplex PCR; TCRdb's table is partial and in-frame only. The sample carries a few hundred thousand clones, roughly 88% recorded once. This rearrangement joins TRBV2 to TRBJ1-5; 7 bases agree with TRBD1. Sequencing input: peripheral blood. This TCR was sampled from a woman between 50 and 59 years old with acute or convalescent COVID-19. The CDR3 protein is CASSFPPTGAAQPQHF. The CDR3 DNA follows: TGTGCCAGCAGTTTTCCCCCAACAGGGGCGGCTCAGCCCCAGCATTTT. Drawing the rest from reference TRBV2 and TRBJ1-5, the complete variable domain is EPEVTQTPSHQVTQMGQEVILRCVPISNHLYFYWYRQILGQKVEFLVSFYNNEISEKSEIFDDQFSVERPDGSNFTLKIRSTKLEDSAMYFCASSFPPTGAAQPQHFGDGTRLSIL.